This T cell receptor (beta chain) was observed in a study of OX40 agonist ivuxolimab in advanced cancers. Generated by immunoSEQ multiplex PCR, the TCRdb table keeps only in-frame clones and is missing some. The data show 55,000 to 65,000 clones, with 88% seen just once and 0.76% held by the top ten. The CDR3 spans 15 residues. V lost 1 base, J lost 3 bases, and 3 bases stayed unmatched. Germline CDR1 is SGDLS and CDR2 is YYNGEE. This receptor was identified in an adult with an advanced solid tumor such as melanoma, head and neck, liver or kidney cancer. The source material was CD4+ or CD8+ T cells sorted from blood, sampled in a trial of the OX40 agonist ivuxolimab. This chain joins TRBV9 and TRBJ1-1; TRBD1 matches at 10 bases. The CDR3 protein is CASSVSGQGDTEAFF. The CDR3 region has the DNA TGTGCCAGCAGCGTATCTGGACAGGGGGACACTGAAGCTTTCTTT. Filled out from reference TRBV9 and TRBJ1-1, the complete variable domain reads DSGVTQTPKHLITATGQRVTLRCSPRSGDLSVYWYQQSLDQGLQFLIQYYNGEERAKGNILERFSAQQFPDLHSELNLSSLELGDSALYFCASSVSGQGDTEAFFGQGTRLTVV.